These T cell receptor beta chains were read from a single sample in a study of blood T cell repertoires in COVID-19. Here immunoSEQ multiplex PCR was the method, and the copy in TCRdb shows in-frame clones only, minus some. The sample yields approximately 150,000 clones, approximately 84% seen once. Sequenced: peripheral blood. The receptors here all came from a human donor with acute or convalescent COVID-19. The donor label of this sample is uncertain. Both conserved end residues are part of each CDR3. Fields, in order: clone size, D gene, J gene, V gene, CDR3 protein, CDR3 DNA. D genes are given only for firm matches. Not all rows give a size; the values are once, few, many and, for expanded clones, a class.

clone size: .; D gene: .; J gene: TRBJ2-2; V gene: TRBV11-2; CDR3 protein: CASSLRGGNTGELFF; CDR3 DNA: TGTGCCAGCAGCCTAAGGGGTGGGAACACCGGGGAGCTGTTTTTT
clone size: once; D gene: TRBD1; J gene: TRBJ1-1; V gene: TRBV6-6; CDR3 protein: CASSYPGTGVNTEAFF; CDR3 DNA: TGTGCCAGCAGTTACCCCGGGACAGGGGTGAACACTGAAGCTTTCTTT
clone size: .; D gene: .; J gene: TRBJ1-4; V gene: TRBV7-2; CDR3 protein: CASNLRQHEKLFF; CDR3 DNA: TGTGCCAGCAACTTACGACAACATGAAAAACTGTTTTTT
clone size: .; D gene: .; J gene: TRBJ1-1; V gene: TRBV27; CDR3 protein: CASSLEPLNTEAFF; CDR3 DNA: TGTGCCAGCAGTTTAGAGCCCTTGAACACTGAAGCTTTCTTT
clone size: .; D gene: TRBD2; J gene: TRBJ2-1; V gene: TRBV27; CDR3 protein: CASSLTSATYNEQFF; CDR3 DNA: TGTGCCAGCAGCTTGACTAGCGCGACCTACAATGAGCAGTTCTTC
clone size: .; D gene: TRBD2; J gene: TRBJ2-5; V gene: TRBV2; CDR3 protein: CASTEGLAGVETQYF; CDR3 DNA: TGTGCCAGCACCGAGGGACTAGCGGGAGTTGAGACCCAGTACTTC
clone size: .; D gene: .; J gene: TRBJ2-1; V gene: TRBV5-5; CDR3 protein: CASSLYISNEQFF; CDR3 DNA: TGTGCCAGCAGCTTGTACATCAGCAATGAGCAGTTCTTC
clone size: .; D gene: TRBD2; J gene: TRBJ2-5; V gene: TRBV27; CDR3 protein: CASTLTGGRQETQYF; CDR3 DNA: TGTGCCAGCACCCTGACCGGGGGGAGACAAGAGACCCAGTACTTC
clone size: .; D gene: .; J gene: TRBJ1-4; V gene: TRBV5-5; CDR3 protein: CASSKQGATNEKLFF; CDR3 DNA: TGTGCCAGCAGCAAACAGGGAGCCACTAATGAAAAACTGTTTTTT
clone size: .; D gene: .; J gene: TRBJ1-1; V gene: TRBV12-3/TRBV12-4; CDR3 protein: CASSDSDTEAFF; CDR3 DNA: TGTGCCAGCAGCGACAGTGACACTGAAGCTTTCTTT
clone size: .; D gene: .; J gene: TRBJ1-3; V gene: TRBV9; CDR3 protein: CASSPTGTAGNTIYF; CDR3 DNA: TGTGCCAGCAGCCCCACAGGGACGGCTGGAAACACCATATATTTT
clone size: .; D gene: TRBD2; J gene: TRBJ2-1; V gene: TRBV7-3; CDR3 protein: CASSPAGAYNEQFF; CDR3 DNA: TGTGCCAGCAGCCCAGCGGGGGCCTACAATGAGCAGTTCTTC
clone size: .; D gene: .; J gene: TRBJ2-1; V gene: TRBV11-3; CDR3 protein: CASSVQGNLRNEQFF; CDR3 DNA: TGTGCCAGCAGCGTGCAGGGAAATTTGAGAAATGAGCAGTTCTTC
clone size: .; D gene: TRBD1; J gene: TRBJ1-1; V gene: TRBV3-1/TRBV3-2; CDR3 protein: CASSFDRANTEAFF; CDR3 DNA: TGTGCCAGCAGTTTCGACAGGGCCAACACTGAAGCTTTCTTT
clone size: .; D gene: TRBD1; J gene: TRBJ1-6; V gene: TRBV12-5; CDR3 protein: CASGLSPKNPGTGGAFNSPLHF; CDR3 DNA: TGTGCTAGTGGTTTGTCACCCAAGAATCCCGGGACAGGGGGCGCATTTAATTCACCCCTCCACTTT
clone size: .; D gene: TRBD1; J gene: TRBJ1-2; V gene: TRBV4-1; CDR3 protein: CASSQDVMDRDYGYTF; CDR3 DNA: TGCGCCAGCAGCCAAGATGTAATGGACAGGGACTATGGCTACACCTTC
clone size: .; D gene: .; J gene: TRBJ2-7; V gene: TRBV3-1/TRBV3-2; CDR3 protein: CASSRAGAREQYF; CDR3 DNA: TGTGCCAGCAGCCGGGCAGGGGCTCGAGAGCAGTACTTC
clone size: .; D gene: .; J gene: TRBJ2-3; V gene: TRBV7-2; CDR3 protein: CASSLRRGGGRTDTQYF; CDR3 DNA: TGTGCCAGCAGCTTAAGGCGGGGTGGAGGGCGCACAGATACGCAGTATTTT
clone size: .; D gene: TRBD1; J gene: TRBJ1-1; V gene: TRBV5-6; CDR3 protein: CASHYGTGVATEAFF; CDR3 DNA: TGTGCCAGCCATTATGGGACAGGGGTCGCCACTGAAGCTTTCTTT
clone size: .; D gene: .; J gene: TRBJ1-5; V gene: TRBV12-3/TRBV12-4; CDR3 protein: CASSFRDQPQHF; CDR3 DNA: TGTGCCAGCAGTTTTCGGGATCAGCCCCAGCATTTT
clone size: .; D gene: TRBD2; J gene: TRBJ2-5; V gene: TRBV3-1/TRBV3-2; CDR3 protein: CASSSLAGVLETQYF; CDR3 DNA: TGTGCCAGCAGCTCTCTAGCGGGAGTATTAGAGACCCAGTACTTC
clone size: .; D gene: TRBD1; J gene: TRBJ1-4; V gene: TRBV2; CDR3 protein: CANAQNRGEKLFF; CDR3 DNA: TGTGCCAACGCCCAAAACAGGGGGGAAAAACTGTTTTTT
clone size: .; D gene: .; J gene: TRBJ2-7; V gene: TRBV5-1; CDR3 protein: CASSLVAGTYEQYF; CDR3 DNA: TGCGCCAGCAGCTTGGTCGCAGGAACCTACGAGCAGTACTTC
clone size: .; D gene: .; J gene: TRBJ2-3; V gene: TRBV5-5; CDR3 protein: CASSLGRGSDTDTQYF; CDR3 DNA: TGTGCCAGCAGCTTGGGCAGGGGTTCGGACACAGATACGCAGTATTTT
clone size: .; D gene: TRBD1; J gene: TRBJ2-5; V gene: TRBV6-5; CDR3 protein: CASSSGQGRGETQYF; CDR3 DNA: TGTGCCAGCAGTAGTGGACAGGGCCGGGGAGAGACCCAGTACTTC
clone size: .; D gene: .; J gene: TRBJ2-5; V gene: TRBV7-8; CDR3 protein: CASSPYQETQYF; CDR3 DNA: TGTGCCAGCAGCCCGTACCAAGAGACCCAGTACTTC
clone size: .; D gene: TRBD1; J gene: TRBJ1-5; V gene: TRBV5-6; CDR3 protein: CASSLGLPDRGNQPQHF; CDR3 DNA: TGTGCCAGCAGCTTGGGTCTGCCCGACAGGGGAAATCAGCCCCAGCATTTT
clone size: .; D gene: .; J gene: TRBJ1-5; V gene: TRBV19; CDR3 protein: CASSSQYNQPQHF; CDR3 DNA: TGTGCCAGTAGTTCGCAGTATAATCAGCCCCAGCATTTT
clone size: few; D gene: TRBD1; J gene: TRBJ1-1; V gene: TRBV28; CDR3 protein: CASSGTGWGRRAPEAFF; CDR3 DNA: TGTGCCAGCAGTGGGACAGGGTGGGGTCGCAGGGCTCCTGAAGCTTTCTTT
clone size: once; D gene: .; J gene: TRBJ2-2; V gene: TRBV7-9; CDR3 protein: CASTPAAGWDGELFF; CDR3 DNA: TGTGCCAGCACCCCAGCGGCAGGATGGGACGGGGAGCTGTTTTTT
clone size: .; D gene: .; J gene: TRBJ2-6; V gene: TRBV7-6; CDR3 protein: CASSRGSGANVLTF; CDR3 DNA: TGTGCCAGCAGCCGCGGATCCGGGGCCAACGTCCTGACTTTC
clone size: .; D gene: .; J gene: TRBJ2-7; V gene: TRBV5-1; CDR3 protein: CASSLDRTYEQYF; CDR3 DNA: TGCGCCAGCAGCTTGGATAGAACCTACGAGCAGTACTTC
clone size: .; D gene: .; J gene: TRBJ1-1; V gene: TRBV6-1; CDR3 protein: CASSERHGKNTEAFF; CDR3 DNA: TGTGCCAGCAGTGAAAGACACGGAAAGAACACTGAAGCTTTCTTT
clone size: .; D gene: TRBD1; J gene: TRBJ2-5; V gene: TRBV7-8; CDR3 protein: CASSRDRQETQYF; CDR3 DNA: TGTGCCAGCAGCCGGGACAGACAAGAGACCCAGTACTTC
clone size: few; D gene: .; J gene: TRBJ2-5; V gene: TRBV5-3; CDR3 protein: CARSLRGGETQYF; CDR3 DNA: TGTGCCAGAAGCCTGAGGGGGGGAGAGACCCAGTACTTC
clone size: .; D gene: .; J gene: TRBJ1-1; V gene: TRBV30; CDR3 protein: CAWSVTGRTEAFF; CDR3 DNA: TGTGCCTGGAGTGTAACAGGGCGGACTGAAGCTTTCTTT
clone size: .; D gene: TRBD1; J gene: TRBJ1-1; V gene: TRBV29-1; CDR3 protein: CSVELQDRGRWDTEAFF; CDR3 DNA: TGCAGCGTTGAACTCCAGGACAGGGGGCGTTGGGACACTGAAGCTTTCTTT
clone size: .; D gene: .; J gene: TRBJ1-1; V gene: TRBV5-4; CDR3 protein: CASSLSGVNTEAFF; CDR3 DNA: TGTGCCAGCAGCTTAAGCGGGGTGAACACTGAAGCTTTCTTT
clone size: .; D gene: .; J gene: TRBJ1-2; V gene: TRBV30; CDR3 protein: CAWGFQTGNYGYTF; CDR3 DNA: TGTGCCTGGGGTTTCCAGACGGGGAACTATGGCTACACCTTC